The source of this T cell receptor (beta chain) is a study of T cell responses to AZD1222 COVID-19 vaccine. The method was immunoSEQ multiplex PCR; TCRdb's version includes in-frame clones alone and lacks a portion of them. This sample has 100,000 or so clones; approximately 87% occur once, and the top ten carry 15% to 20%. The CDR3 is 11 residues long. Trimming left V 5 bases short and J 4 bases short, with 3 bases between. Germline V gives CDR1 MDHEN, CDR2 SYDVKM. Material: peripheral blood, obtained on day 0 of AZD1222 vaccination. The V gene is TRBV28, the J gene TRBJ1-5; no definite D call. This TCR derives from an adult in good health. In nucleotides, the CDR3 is TGTGCCAGCAGTGGAAATCAGCCCCAGCATTTT. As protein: CASSGNQPQHF.